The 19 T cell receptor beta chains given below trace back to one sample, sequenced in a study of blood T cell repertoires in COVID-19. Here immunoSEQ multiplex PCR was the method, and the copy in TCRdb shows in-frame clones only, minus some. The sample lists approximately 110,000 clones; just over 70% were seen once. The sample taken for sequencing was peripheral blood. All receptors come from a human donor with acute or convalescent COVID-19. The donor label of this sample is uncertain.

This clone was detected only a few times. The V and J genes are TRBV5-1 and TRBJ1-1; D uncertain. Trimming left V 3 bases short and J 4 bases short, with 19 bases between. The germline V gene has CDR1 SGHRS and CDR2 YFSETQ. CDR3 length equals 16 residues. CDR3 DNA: TGCGCCAGCAGCTCGTACCTAAGGTTGGGGAGCACTGAAGCTTTCTTT. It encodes CASSSYLRLGSTEAFF.

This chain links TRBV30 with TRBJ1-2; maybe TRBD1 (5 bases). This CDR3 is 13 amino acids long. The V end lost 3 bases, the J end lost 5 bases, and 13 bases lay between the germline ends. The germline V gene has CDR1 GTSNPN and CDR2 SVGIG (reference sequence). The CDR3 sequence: CAWRAGRQYGYTF. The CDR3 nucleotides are TGTGCCTGGAGAGCGGGACGACAGTATGGCTACACCTTC.

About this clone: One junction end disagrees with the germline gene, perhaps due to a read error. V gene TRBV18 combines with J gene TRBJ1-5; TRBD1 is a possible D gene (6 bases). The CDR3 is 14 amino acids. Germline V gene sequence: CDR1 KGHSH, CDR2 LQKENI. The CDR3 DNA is TGTACCAGCTCCGGGACACCTAGCAATCAGCCCCAGCATTTT. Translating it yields CTSSGTPSNQPQHF.

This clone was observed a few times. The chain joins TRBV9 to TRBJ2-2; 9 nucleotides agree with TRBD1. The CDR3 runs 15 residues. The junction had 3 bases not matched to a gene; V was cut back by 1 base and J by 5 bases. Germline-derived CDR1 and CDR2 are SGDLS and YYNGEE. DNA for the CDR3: TGTGCCAGCAGCGTAAACAGGGGGCGAACCGGGGAGCTGTTTTTT. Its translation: CASSVNRGRTGELFF.

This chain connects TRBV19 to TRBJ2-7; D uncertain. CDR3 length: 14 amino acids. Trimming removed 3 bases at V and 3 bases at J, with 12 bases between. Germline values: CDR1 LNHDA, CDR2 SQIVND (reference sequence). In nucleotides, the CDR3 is TGTGCCAGTAGTATGGGCCCCCTCGTCTACGAGCAGTACTTC. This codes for CASSMGPLVYEQYF. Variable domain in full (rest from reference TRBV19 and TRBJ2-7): DGGITQSPKYLFRKEGQNVTLSCEQNLNHDAMYWYRQDPGQGLRLIYYSQIVNDFQKGDIAEGYSVSREKKESFPLTVTSAQKNPTAFYLCASSMGPLVYEQYFGPGTRLTVT.

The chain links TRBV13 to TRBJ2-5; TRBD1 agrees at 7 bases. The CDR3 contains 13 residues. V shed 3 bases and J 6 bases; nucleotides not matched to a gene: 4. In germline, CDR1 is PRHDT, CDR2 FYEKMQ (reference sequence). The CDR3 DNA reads TGTGCCAGCAGCTTTGACAGGGAAAAGACCCAGTACTTC. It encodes CASSFDREKTQYF.

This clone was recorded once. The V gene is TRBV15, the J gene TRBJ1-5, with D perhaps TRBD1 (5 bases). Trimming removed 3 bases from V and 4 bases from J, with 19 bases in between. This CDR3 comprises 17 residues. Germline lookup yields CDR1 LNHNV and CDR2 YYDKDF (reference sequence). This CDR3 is CATSSHPWGSGNQPQHF. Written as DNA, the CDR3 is TGTGCCACCAGCAGTCATCCCTGGGGCAGTGGGAATCAGCCCCAGCATTTT.

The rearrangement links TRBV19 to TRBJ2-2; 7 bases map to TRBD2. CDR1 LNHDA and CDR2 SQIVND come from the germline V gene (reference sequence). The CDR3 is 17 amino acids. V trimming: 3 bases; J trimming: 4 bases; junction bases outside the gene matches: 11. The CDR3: CASSIRSGGGPTGELFF. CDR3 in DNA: TGTGCCAGTAGTATTAGGTCCGGCGGGGGACCCACCGGGGAGCTGTTTTTT.

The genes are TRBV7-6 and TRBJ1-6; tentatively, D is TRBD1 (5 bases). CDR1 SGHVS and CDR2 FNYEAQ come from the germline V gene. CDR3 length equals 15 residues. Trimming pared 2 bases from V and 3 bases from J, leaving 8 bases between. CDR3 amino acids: CASSLTQGYNSPLHF. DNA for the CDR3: TGTGCCAGCAGCTTAACTCAGGGCTATAATTCACCCCTCCACTTT.

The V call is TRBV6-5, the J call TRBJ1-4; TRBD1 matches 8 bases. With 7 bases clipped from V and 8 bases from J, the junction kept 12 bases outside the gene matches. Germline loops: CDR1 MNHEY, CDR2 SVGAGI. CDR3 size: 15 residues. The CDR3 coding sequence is TGTGCCAGCAATTATTTGGACAGGGTCGACGAAAAACTGTTTTTT. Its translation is CASNYLDRVDEKLFF.

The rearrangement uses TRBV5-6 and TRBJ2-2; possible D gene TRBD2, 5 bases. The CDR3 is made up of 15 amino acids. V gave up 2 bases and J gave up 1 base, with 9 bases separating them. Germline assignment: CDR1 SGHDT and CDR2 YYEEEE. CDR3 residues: CASSLVGRNTGELFF. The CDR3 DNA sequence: TGTGCCAGCAGCTTAGTAGGGAGGAACACCGGGGAGCTGTTTTTT.

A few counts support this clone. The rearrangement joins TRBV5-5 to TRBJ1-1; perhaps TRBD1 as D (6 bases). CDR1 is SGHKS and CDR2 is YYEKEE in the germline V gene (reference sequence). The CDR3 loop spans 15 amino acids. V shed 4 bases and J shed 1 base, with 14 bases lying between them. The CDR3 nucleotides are TGTGCCAGCAGCGTCCAGGGGAGCCCGAACACTGAAGCTTTCTTT. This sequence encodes CASSVQGSPNTEAFF.

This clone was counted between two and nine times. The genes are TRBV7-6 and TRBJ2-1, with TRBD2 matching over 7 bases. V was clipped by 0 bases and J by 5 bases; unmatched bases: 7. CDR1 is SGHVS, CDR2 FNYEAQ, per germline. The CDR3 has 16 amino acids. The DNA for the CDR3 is TGTGCCAGCAGCTTAGCGCGGGGACTATCTAACAATGAGCAGTTCTTC. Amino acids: CASSLARGLSNNEQFF.

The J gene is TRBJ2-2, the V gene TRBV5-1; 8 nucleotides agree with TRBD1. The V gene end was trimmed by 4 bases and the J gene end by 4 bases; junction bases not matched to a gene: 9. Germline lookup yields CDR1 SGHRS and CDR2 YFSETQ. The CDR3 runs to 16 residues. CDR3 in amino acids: CASSHGQGRITGELFF. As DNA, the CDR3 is TGCGCCAGCAGCCACGGACAGGGTCGTATCACCGGGGAGCTGTTTTTT. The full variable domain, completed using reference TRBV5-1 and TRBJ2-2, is KAGVTQTPRYLIKTRGQQVTLSCSPISGHRSVSWYQQTPGQGLQFLFEYFSETQRNKGNFPGRFSGRQFSNSRSEMNVSTLELGDSALYLCASSHGQGRITGELFFGEGSRLTVL.

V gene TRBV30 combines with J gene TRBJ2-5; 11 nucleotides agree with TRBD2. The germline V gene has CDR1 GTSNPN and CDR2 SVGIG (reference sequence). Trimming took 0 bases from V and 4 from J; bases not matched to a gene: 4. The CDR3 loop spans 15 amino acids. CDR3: CAWSVPSGGRETQYF. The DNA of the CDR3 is TGTGCCTGGAGTGTACCTAGCGGGGGGAGAGAGACCCAGTACTTC.

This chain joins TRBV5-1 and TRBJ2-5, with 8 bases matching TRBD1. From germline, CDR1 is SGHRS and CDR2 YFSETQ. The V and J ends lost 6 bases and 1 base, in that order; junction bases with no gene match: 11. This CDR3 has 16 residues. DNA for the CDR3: TGCGCCAGCATCGACCGGGACAGGCTAGCCCAAGAGACCCAGTACTTC. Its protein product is CASIDRDRLAQETQYF.

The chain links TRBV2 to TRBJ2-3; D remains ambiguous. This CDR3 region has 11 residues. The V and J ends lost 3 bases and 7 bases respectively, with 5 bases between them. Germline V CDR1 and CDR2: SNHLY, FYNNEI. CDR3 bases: TGTGCCAGCAGTGAGGAGAATACGCAGTATTTT. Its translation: CASSEENTQYF.

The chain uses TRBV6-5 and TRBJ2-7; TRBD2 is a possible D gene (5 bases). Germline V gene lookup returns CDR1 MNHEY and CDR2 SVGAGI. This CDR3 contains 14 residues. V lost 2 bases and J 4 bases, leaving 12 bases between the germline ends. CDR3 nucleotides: TGTGCCAGCAGTTACCGTGGATCGGGGTACGAGCAGTACTTC. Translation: CASSYRGSGYEQYF.

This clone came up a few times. The CDR3 DNA reads as TGTGCCAGCAGCTTACCCGGGGTCAGCGGGGGATATACGCAGTATTTT. Its protein product is CASSLPGVSGGYTQYF. The chain recombines TRBV7-8 with TRBJ2-3; TRBD2 agrees at 8 bases. The V and J ends lost 2 bases and 7 bases, in that order; junction bases with no gene match: 11. The CDR3 has 16 residues. Germline-derived CDR1 and CDR2 are SGHVS and FQNEAQ.